This T cell receptor beta chain was identified in a study of cytomegalovirus exposure and HLA in healthy donors. General observations from the study: An observed cluster of highly shared sequence variants was recorded as a likely sequencing artifact. In a later analysis, TCR beta V- and J-gene trimming was associated with a missense DCLRE1C variant.

There are 19 residues in the CDR3. From germline, CDR1 is KGHSH and CDR2 LQKENI. The ends lost 4 bases at V and 0 bases at J; junction bases unmatched: 10. Of note for this clone: Its antigen is unknown.

PCR amplification relied on 60 Vbeta primers (plus 13 Jbeta primers). Sequencing was performed with immunoSEQ multiplex PCR; in TCRdb, only in-frame clones are kept and a portion is missing. The sample lists fewer than 200,000 clones, 80% to 90% seen once, with 6% to 9% in the top ten. This clonotype originated in a woman in her 30s in good health and CMV-seropositive. Sample: PBMCs. The chain is built from TRBV18 and TRBJ1-4; 11 bases fit TRBD1. CDR3 loop: CASSHSAGTGGATNEKLFF. The CDR3 DNA sequence: TGTGCCAGCTCACATAGTGCCGGGACAGGGGGAGCAACTAATGAAAAACTGTTTTTT.